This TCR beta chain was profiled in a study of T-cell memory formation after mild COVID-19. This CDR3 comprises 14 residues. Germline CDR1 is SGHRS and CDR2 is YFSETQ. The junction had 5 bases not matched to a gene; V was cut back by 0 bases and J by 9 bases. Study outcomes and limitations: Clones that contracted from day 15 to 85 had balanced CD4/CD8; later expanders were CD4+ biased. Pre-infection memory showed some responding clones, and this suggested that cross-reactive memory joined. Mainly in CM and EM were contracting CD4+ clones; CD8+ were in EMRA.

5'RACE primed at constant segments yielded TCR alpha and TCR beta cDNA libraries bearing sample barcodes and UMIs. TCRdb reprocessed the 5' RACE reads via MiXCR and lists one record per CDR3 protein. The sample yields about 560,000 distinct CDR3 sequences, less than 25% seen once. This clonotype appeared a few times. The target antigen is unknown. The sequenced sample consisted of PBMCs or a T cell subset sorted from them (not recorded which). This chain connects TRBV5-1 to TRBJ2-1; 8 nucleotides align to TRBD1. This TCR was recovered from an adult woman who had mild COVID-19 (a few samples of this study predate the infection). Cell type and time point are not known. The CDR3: CASSLGQGIGEQFF. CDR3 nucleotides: TGCGCCAGCAGCTTGGGACAGGGGATAGGTGAGCAGTTCTTC.